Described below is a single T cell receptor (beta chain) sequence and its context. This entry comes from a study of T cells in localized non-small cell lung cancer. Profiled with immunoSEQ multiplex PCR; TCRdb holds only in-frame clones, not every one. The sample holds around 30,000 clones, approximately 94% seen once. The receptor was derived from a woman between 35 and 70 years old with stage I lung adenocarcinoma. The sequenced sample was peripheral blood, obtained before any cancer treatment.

Here the CDR3 reads CASGLAGGQRAYNSPLHF. The CDR3 DNA reads TGTGCTAGTGGTTTAGCCGGAGGCCAAAGGGCCTATAATTCACCCCTCCACTTT. The chain has TRBV12-5 and TRBJ1-6, with D unresolved. This CDR3 region has 18 residues. Trimming removed 3 bases at V and 2 bases at J, with 17 bases between. CDR1 and CDR2 from the germline V gene are LGHNT and FRNRAP. Combining the CDR3 with reference TRBV12-5 and TRBJ1-6 gives the whole variable domain DARVTQTPRHKVTEMGQEVTMRCQPILGHNTVFWYRQTMMQGLELLAYFRNRAPLDDSGMPKDRFSAEMPDATLATLKIQPSEPRDSAVYFCASGLAGGQRAYNSPLHFGNGTRLTVT.